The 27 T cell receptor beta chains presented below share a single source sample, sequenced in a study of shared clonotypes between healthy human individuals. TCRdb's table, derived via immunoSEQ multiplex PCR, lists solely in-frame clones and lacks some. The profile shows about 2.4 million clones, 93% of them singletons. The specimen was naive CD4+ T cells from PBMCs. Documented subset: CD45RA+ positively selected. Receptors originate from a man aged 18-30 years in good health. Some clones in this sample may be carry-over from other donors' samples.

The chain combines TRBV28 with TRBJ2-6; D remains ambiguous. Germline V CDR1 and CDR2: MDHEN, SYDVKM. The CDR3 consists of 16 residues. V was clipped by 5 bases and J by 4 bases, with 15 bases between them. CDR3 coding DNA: TGTGCCAGCAGTCCCCTTATCGGGTGGGGGGCCAACGTCCTGACTTTC. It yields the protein CASSPLIGWGANVLTF.

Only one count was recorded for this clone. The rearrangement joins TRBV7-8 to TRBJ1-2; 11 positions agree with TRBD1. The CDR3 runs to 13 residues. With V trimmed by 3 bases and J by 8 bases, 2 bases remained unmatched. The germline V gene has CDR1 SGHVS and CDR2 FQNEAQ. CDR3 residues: CASSLGTGGGYTF. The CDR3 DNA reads TGTGCCAGCAGCTTGGGGACAGGGGGAGGCTACACCTTC.

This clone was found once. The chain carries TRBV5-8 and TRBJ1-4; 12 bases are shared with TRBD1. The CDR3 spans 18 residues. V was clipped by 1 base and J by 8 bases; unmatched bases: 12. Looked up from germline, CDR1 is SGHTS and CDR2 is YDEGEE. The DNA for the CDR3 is TGTGCCAGCAGCTTGAGGGACAGGGGGCGAATTTCAAACGAAAAACTGTTTTTT. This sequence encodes CASSLRDRGRISNEKLFF.

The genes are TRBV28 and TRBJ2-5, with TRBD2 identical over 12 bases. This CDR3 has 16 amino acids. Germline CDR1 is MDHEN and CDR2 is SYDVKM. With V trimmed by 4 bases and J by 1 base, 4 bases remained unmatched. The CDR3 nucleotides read TGTGCCAGCAGTTCCCGACTAGCGGGGGCCCAAGAGACCCAGTACTTC. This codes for CASSSRLAGAQETQYF. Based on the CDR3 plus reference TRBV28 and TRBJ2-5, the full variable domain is DVKVTQSSRYLVKRTGEKVFLECVQDMDHENMFWYRQDPGLGLRLIYFSYDVKMKEKGDIPEGYSVSREKKERFSLILESASTNQTSMYLCASSSRLAGAQETQYFGPGTRLLVL.

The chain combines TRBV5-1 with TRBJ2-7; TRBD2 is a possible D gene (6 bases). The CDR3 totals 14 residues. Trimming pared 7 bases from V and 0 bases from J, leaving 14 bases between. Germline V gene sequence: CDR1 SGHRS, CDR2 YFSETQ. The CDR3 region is CASGLFGSSYEQYF. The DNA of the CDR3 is TGCGCCAGCGGGCTTTTCGGGAGCTCCTACGAGCAGTACTTC. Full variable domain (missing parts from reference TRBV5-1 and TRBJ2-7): KAGVTQTPRYLIKTRGQQVTLSCSPISGHRSVSWYQQTPGQGLQFLFEYFSETQRNKGNFPGRFSGRQFSNSRSEMNVSTLELGDSALYLCASGLFGSSYEQYFGPGTRLTVT.

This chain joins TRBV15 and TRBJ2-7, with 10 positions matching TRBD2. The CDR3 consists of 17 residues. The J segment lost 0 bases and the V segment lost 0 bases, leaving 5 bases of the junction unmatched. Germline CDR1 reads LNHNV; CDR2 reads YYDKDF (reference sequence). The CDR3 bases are TGTGCCACCAGCAGAGACCAGGGACTAGCGCACTCCTACGAGCAGTACTTC. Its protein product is CATSRDQGLAHSYEQYF.

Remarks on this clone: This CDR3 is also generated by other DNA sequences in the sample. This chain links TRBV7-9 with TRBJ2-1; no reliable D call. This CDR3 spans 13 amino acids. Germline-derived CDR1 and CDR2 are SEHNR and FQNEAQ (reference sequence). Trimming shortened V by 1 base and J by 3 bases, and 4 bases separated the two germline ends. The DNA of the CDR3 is TGTGCCAGCAGCTTAGGCAGCTACAATGAGCAGTTCTTC. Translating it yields CASSLGSYNEQFF.

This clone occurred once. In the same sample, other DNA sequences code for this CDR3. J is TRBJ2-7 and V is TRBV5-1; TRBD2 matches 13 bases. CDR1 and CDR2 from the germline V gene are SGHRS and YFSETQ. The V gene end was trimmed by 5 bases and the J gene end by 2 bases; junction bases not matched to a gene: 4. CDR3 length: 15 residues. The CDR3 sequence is CASRPGTSGTYEQYF. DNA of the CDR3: TGCGCCAGCAGGCCCGGGACTAGCGGGACCTACGAGCAGTACTTC.

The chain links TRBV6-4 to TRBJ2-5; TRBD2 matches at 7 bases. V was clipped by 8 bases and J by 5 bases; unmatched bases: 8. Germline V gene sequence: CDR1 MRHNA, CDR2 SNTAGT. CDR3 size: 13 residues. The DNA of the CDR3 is TGTGCCAGCCCGACTAGCCGGCGGGAGACCCAGTACTTC. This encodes CASPTSRRETQYF.

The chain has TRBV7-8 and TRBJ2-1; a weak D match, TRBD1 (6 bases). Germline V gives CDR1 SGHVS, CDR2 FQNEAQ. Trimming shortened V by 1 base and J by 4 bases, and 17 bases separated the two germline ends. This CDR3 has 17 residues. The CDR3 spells CASSLVLSSRGYNEQFF. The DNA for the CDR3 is TGTGCCAGCAGCTTAGTCCTTAGTTCCAGGGGTTACAATGAGCAGTTCTTC.

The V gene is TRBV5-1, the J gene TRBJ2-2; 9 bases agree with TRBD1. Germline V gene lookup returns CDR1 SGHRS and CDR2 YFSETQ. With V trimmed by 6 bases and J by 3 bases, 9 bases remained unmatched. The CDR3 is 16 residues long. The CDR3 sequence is CASTPPGQGYTGELFF. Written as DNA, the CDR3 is TGCGCCAGCACCCCCCCGGGACAGGGATACACCGGGGAGCTGTTTTTT.

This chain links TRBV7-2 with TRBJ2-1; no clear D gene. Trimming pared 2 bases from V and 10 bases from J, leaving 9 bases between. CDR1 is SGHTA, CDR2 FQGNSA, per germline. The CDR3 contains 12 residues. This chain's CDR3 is CASSLLLGEQFF. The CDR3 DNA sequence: TGTGCCAGCAGCTTACTACTCGGCGAGCAGTTCTTC.

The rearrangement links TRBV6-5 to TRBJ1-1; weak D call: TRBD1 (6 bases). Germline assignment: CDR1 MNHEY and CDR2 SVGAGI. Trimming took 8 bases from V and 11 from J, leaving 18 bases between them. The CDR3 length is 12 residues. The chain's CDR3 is CASGPGGSRAFF. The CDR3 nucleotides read TGTGCCAGCGGTCCGGGGGGCTCGAGGGCTTTCTTT.

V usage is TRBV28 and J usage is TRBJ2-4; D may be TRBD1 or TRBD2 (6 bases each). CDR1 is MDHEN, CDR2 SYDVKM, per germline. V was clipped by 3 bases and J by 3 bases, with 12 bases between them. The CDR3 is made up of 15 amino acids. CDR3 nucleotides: TGTGCCAGCAGTTTGTTAGGGGGAGGCAAAAACATTCAGTACTTC. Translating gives CASSLLGGGKNIQYF.

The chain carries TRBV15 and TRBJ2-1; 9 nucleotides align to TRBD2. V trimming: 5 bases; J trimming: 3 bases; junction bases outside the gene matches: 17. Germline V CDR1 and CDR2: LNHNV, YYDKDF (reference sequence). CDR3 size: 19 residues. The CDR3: CATSLGAGGRAGSYNEQFF. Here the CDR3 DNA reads TGTGCCACCAGCCTCGGGGCTGGCGGGAGGGCCGGTAGCTACAATGAGCAGTTCTTC. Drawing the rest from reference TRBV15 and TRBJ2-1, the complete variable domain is DAMVIQNPRYQVTQFGKPVTLSCSQTLNHNVMYWYQQKSSQAPKLLFHYYDKDFNNEADTPDNFQSRRPNTSFCFLDIRSPGLGDTAMYLCATSLGAGGRAGSYNEQFFGPGTRLTVL.

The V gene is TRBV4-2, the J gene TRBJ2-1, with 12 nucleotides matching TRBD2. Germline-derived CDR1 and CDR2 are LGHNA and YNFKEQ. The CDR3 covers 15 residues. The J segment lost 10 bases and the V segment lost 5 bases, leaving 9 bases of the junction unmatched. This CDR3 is CASSIELAGGREQFF. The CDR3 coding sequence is TGTGCCAGCAGCATCGAGCTAGCGGGAGGGCGGGAGCAGTTCTTC.

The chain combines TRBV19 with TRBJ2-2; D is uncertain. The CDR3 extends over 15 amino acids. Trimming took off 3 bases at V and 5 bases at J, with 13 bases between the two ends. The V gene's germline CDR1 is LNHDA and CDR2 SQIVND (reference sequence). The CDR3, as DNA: TGTGCCAGTAGTATTATTCCTTCGGGTACCGGGGAGCTGTTTTTT. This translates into CASSIIPSGTGELFF.

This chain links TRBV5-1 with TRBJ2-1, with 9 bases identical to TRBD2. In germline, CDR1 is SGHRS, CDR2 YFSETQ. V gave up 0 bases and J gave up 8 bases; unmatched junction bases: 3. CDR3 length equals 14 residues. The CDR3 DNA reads TGCGCCAGCAGCTTGGGTGCGGGAGGGGATGAGCAGTTCTTC. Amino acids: CASSLGAGGDEQFF.

DNA of the CDR3: TGCGCCAGCAGTCAATTTCCCCCCCGAGCCCCGGGCGAGCAGTACTTC. Protein product: CASSQFPPRAPGEQYF. The chain links TRBV23-1 to TRBJ2-7; D call uncertain. TRBV23-1 belongs to the ORF category, with a function that is uncertain. Trimming shortened V by 1 base and J by 6 bases, and 19 bases separated the two germline ends. This CDR3 is 16 amino acids long.

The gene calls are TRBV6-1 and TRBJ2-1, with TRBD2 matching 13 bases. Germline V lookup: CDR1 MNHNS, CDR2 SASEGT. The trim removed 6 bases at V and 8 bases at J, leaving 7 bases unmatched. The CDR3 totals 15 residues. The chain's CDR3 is CASRGGTSGKDEQFF. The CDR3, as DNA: TGTGCCAGCAGGGGTGGGACTAGCGGGAAGGATGAGCAGTTCTTC.

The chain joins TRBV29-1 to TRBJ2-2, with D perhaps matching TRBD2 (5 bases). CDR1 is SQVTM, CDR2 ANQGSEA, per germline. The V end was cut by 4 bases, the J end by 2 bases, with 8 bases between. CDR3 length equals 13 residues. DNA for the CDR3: TGCAGCGTTGGGTGGACTAACACCGGGGAGCTGTTTTTT. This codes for CSVGWTNTGELFF.

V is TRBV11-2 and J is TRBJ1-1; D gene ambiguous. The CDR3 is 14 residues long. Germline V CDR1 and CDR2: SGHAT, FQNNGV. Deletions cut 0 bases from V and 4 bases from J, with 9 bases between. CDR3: CASSLDGESTEAFF. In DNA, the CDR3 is TGTGCCAGCAGCTTAGATGGGGAATCCACTGAAGCTTTCTTT.

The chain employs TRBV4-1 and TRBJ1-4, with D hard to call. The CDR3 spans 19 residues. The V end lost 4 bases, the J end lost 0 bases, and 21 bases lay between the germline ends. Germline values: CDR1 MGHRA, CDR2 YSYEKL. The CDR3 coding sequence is TGCGCCAGCAGCCGAGAACCGGACCGTGGCAGCGCAACTAATGAAAAACTGTTTTTT. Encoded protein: CASSREPDRGSATNEKLFF.

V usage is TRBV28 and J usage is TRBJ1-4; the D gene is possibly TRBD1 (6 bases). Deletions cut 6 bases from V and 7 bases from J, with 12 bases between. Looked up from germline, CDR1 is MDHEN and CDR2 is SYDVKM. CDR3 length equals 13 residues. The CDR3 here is CASSPQQGEKLFF. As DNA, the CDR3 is TGTGCCAGCAGCCCGCAACAGGGTGAAAAACTGTTTTTT.

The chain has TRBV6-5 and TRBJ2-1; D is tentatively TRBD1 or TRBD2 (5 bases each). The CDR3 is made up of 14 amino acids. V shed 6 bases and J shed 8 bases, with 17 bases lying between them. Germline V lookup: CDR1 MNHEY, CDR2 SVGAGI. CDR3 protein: CASRTGPPLDEQFF. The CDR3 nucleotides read TGTGCCAGCAGAACGGGACCCCCGCTCGATGAGCAGTTCTTC.

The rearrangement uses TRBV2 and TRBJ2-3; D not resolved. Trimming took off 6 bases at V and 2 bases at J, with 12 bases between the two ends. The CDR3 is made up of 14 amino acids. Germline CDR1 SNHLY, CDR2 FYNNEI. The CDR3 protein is CASRLDPVTDTQYF. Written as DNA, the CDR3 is TGTGCCAGCAGGCTAGACCCTGTCACAGATACGCAGTATTTT.

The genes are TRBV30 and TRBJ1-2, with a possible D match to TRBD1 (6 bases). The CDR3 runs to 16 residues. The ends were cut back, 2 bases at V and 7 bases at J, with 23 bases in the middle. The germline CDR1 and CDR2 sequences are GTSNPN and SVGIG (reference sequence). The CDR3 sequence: CAWSPRGALGHVGYTF. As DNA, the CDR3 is TGTGCCTGGAGTCCGAGGGGGGCCCTAGGGCATGTTGGCTACACCTTC.